These 2 T cell receptor beta chains share one sample of origin, sequenced in a study of blood T cell repertoires in COVID-19. Using immunoSEQ multiplex PCR, the repertoire was profiled, and TCRdb retains in-frame clones only, with some absent. The table includes 440,000 or so clones, about nine tenths detected once. Sample: peripheral blood. These receptor sequences come from a woman between 40 and 55 years old with COVID-19, enrolled during active disease.

The chain combines TRBV10-3 with TRBJ2-2; TRBD1 agrees at 7 bases. Germline V lookup: CDR1 ENHRY, CDR2 SYGVKD. This CDR3 region has 15 residues. The ends lost 1 base at V and 4 bases at J; junction bases unmatched: 3. CDR3 in DNA: TGTGCCATCAGTGAGTTGAGACAGGGCACCGGGGAGCTGTTTTTT. Amino acid sequence: CAISELRQGTGELFF.

This chain links TRBV18 with TRBJ2-3, with TRBD1 identical over 7 bases. The CDR3 length is 18 residues. V gave up 2 bases and J gave up 1 base; unmatched junction bases: 12. Germline CDR1 and CDR2: KGHSH and LQKENI. CDR3 amino acids: CASSPGQGEKVGTDTQYF. The CDR3 nucleotides are TGTGCCAGCTCACCAGGGCAGGGGGAGAAGGTGGGCACAGATACGCAGTATTTT.